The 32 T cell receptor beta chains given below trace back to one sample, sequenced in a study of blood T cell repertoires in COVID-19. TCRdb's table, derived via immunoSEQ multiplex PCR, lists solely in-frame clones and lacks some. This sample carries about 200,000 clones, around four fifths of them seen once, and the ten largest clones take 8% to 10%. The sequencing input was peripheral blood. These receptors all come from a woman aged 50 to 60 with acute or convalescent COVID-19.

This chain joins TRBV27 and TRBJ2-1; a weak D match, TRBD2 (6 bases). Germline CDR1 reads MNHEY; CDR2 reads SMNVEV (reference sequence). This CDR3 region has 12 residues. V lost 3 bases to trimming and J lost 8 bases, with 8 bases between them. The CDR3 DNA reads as TGTGCCAGCAGTTTGTCGGGGGATGAGCAGTTCTTC. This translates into CASSLSGDEQFF.

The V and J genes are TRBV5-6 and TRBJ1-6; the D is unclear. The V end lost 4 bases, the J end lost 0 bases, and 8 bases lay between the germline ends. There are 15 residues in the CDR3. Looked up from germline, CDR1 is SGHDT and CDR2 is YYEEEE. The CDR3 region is CASSRSSSYNSPLHF. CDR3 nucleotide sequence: TGTGCCAGCAGCCGATCCAGCTCCTATAATTCACCCCTCCACTTT.

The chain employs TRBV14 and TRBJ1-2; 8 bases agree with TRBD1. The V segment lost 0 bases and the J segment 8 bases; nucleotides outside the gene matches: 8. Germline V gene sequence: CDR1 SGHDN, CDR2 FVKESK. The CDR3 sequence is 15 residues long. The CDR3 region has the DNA TGTGCCAGCAGCCAAGATCCTCGGACAGGGCCCGGCTACACCTTC. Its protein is CASSQDPRTGPGYTF.

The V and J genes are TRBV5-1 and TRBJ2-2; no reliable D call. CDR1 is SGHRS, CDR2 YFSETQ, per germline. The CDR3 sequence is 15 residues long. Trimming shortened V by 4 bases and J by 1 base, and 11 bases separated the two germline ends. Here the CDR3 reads CASSLMEMNTGELFF. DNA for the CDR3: TGCGCCAGCAGCCTTATGGAGATGAACACCGGGGAGCTGTTTTTT.

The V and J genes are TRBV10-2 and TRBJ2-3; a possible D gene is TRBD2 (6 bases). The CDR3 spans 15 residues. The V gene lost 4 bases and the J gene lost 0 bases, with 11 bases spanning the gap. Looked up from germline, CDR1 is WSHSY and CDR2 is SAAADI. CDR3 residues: CASSVTGTSTDTQYF. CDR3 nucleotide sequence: TGCGCCAGCAGTGTTACGGGGACTAGCACAGATACGCAGTATTTT.

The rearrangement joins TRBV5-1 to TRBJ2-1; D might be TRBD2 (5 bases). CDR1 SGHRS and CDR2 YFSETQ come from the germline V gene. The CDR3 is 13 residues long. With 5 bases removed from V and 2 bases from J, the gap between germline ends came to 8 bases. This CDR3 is CASRRGTYNEQFF. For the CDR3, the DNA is TGCGCCAGCAGACGGGGAACCTACAATGAGCAGTTCTTC.

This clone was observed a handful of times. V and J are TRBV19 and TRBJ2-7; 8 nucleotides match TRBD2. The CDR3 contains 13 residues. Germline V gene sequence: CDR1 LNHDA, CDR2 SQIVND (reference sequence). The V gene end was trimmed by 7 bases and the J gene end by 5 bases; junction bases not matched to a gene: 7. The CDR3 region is CASISPGRDEQYF. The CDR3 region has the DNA TGTGCCAGTATTTCCCCCGGGAGGGACGAGCAGTACTTC.

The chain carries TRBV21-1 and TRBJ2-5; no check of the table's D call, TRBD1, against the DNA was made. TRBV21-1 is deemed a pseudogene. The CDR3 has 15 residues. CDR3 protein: CASSKERQKQETQYF. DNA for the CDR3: TGTGCCAGCAGCAAAGAGCGACAGAAACAAGAGACCCAGTACTTC.

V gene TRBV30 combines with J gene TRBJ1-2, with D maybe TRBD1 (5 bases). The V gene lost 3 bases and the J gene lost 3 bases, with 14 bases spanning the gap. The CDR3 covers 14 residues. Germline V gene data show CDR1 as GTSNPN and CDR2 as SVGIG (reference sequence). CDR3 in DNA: TGTGCCTGGAGACTCCAGGGTTCATACTATGGCTACACCTTC. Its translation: CAWRLQGSYYGYTF.

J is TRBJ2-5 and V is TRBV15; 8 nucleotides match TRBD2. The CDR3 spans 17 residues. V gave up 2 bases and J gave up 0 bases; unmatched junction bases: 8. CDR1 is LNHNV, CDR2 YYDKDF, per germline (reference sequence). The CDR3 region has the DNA TGTGCCACCAGCAGATCCCGGGGGGGGACGCACCAAGAGACCCAGTACTTC. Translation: CATSRSRGGTHQETQYF.

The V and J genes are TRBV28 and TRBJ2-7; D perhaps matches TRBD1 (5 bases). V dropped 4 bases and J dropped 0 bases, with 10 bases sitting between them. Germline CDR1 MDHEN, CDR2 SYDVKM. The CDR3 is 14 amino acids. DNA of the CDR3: TGTGCCAGCAGTTGGGGCGACAGCTCCTACGAGCAGTACTTC. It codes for CASSWGDSSYEQYF. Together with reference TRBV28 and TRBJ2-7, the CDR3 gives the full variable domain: DVKVTQSSRYLVKRTGEKVFLECVQDMDHENMFWYRQDPGLGLRLIYFSYDVKMKEKGDIPEGYSVSREKKERFSLILESASTNQTSMYLCASSWGDSSYEQYFGPGTRLTVT.

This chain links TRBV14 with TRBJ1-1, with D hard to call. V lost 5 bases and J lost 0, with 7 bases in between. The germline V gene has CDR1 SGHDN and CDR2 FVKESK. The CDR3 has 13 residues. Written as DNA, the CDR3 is TGTGCCAGCAGCGCGGGCTTGAACACTGAAGCTTTCTTT. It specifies CASSAGLNTEAFF.

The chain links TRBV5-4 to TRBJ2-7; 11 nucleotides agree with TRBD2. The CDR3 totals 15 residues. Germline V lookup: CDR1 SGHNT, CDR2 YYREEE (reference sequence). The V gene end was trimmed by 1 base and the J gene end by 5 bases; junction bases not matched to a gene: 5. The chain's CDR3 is CASSLTSGGRDEQYF. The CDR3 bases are TGTGCCAGCAGCTTGACTAGCGGGGGCAGGGACGAGCAGTACTTC. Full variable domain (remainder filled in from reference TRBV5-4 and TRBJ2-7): ETGVTQSPTHLIKTRGQQVTLRCSSQSGHNTVSWYQQALGQGPQFIFQYYREEENGRGNFPPRFSGLQFPNYSSELNVNALELDDSALYLCASSLTSGGRDEQYFGPGTRLTVT.

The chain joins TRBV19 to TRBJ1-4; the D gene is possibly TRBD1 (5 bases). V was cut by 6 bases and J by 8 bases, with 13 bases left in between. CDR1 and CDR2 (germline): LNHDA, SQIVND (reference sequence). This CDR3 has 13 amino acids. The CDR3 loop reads CASSIRVGEKLFF. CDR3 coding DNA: TGTGCCAGTAGCATCAGGGTAGGGGAAAAACTGTTTTTT.

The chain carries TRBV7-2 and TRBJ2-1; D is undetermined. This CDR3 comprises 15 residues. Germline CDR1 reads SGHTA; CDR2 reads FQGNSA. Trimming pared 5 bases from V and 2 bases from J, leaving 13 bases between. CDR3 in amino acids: CASSPGGPPYNEQFF. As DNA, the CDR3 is TGTGCCAGCAGCCCGGGTGGCCCACCCTACAATGAGCAGTTCTTC. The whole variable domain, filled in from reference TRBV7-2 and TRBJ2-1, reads GAGVSQSPSNKVTEKGKDVELRCDPISGHTALYWYRQSLGQGLEFLIYFQGNSAPDKSGLPSDRFSAERTGGSVSTLTIQRTQQEDSAVYLCASSPGGPPYNEQFFGPGTRLTVL.

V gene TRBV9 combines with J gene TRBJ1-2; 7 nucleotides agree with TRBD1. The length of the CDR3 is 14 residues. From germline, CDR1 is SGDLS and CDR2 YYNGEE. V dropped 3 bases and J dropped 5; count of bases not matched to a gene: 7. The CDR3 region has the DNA TGTGCCAGCAGCGCGGGGACAGTAGGTTATGGCTACACCTTC. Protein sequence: CASSAGTVGYGYTF.

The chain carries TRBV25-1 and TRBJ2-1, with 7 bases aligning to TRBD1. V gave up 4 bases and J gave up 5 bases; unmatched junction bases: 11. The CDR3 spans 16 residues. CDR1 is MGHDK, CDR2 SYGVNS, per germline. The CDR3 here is CASSALGQRKDNEQFF. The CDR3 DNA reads TGTGCCAGCAGTGCCCTGGGACAGAGAAAAGACAATGAGCAGTTCTTC.

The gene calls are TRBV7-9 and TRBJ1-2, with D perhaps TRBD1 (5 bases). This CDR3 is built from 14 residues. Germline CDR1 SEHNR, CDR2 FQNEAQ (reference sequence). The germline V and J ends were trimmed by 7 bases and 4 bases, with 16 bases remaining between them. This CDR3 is CASTYPDRVYGYTF. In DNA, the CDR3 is TGTGCCAGCACCTACCCAGACAGAGTCTATGGCTACACCTTC.

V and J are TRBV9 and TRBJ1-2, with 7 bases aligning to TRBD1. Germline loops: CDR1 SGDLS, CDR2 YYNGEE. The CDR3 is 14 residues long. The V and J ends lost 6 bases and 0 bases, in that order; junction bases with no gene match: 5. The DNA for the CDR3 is TGTGCCAGCACCGGACAGGTAGCTAACTATGGCTACACCTTC. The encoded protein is CASTGQVANYGYTF.

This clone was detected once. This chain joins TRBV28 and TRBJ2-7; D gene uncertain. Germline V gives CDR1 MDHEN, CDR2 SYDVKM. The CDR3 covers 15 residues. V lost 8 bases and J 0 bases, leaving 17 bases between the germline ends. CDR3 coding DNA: TGTGCCAGCGGGCTACGGAAAAAAAGCTCCTACGAGCAGTACTTC. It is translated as CASGLRKKSSYEQYF.

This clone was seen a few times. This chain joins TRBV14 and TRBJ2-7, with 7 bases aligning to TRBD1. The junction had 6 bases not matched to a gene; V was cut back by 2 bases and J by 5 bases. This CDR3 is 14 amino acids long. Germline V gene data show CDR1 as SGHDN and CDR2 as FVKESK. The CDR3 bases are TGTGCCAGCAGCCAACTCGGGACAGACAACGAGCAGTACTTC. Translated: CASSQLGTDNEQYF.

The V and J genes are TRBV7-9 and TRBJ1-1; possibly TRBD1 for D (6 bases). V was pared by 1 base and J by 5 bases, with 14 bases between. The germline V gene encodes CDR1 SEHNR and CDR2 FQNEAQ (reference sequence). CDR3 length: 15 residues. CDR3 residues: CASSLGTDSQTEAFF. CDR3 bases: TGTGCCAGCAGCTTAGGGACAGACAGTCAGACTGAAGCTTTCTTT.

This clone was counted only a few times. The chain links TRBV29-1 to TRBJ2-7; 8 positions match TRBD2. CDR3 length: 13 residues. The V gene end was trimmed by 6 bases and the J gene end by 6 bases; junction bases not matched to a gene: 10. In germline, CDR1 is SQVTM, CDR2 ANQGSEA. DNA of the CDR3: TGCAGCGTCACCCCGGGACTAGTGGGCGAGCAGTACTTC. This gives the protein CSVTPGLVGEQYF.

The CDR3 nucleotides are TGTGCCAGCAGCGTGCGGGAGGCCACCGGGGAGCTGTTTTTT. As protein: CASSVREATGELFF. V usage is TRBV9 and J usage is TRBJ2-2, with 8 bases identical to TRBD2. CDR1 is SGDLS, CDR2 YYNGEE, per germline. Trimming cost V 2 bases and J 4 bases; bases outside gene matches: 1. CDR3 length: 14 residues.

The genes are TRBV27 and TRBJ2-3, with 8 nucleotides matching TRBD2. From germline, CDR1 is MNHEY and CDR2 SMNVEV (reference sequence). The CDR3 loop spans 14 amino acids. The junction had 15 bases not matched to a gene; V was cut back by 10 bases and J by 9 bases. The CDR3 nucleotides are TGTGCCACAAGTAGGCGGGAGGCCCTGGGAACGCAGTATTTT. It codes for CATSRREALGTQYF.

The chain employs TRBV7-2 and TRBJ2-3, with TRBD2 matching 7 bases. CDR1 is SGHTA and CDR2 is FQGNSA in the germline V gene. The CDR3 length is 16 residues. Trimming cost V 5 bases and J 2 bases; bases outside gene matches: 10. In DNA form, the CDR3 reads TGTGCCAGCAGCCGTACAGGTAGCGGGTACACAGATACGCAGTATTTT. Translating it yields CASSRTGSGYTDTQYF.

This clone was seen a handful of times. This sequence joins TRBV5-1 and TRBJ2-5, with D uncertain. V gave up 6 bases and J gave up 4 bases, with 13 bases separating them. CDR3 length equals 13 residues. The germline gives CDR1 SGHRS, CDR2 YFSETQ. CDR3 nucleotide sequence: TGCGCCAGCACCCCTAACCCGAGAGAGACCCAGTACTTC. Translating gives CASTPNPRETQYF. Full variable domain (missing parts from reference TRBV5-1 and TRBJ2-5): KAGVTQTPRYLIKTRGQQVTLSCSPISGHRSVSWYQQTPGQGLQFLFEYFSETQRNKGNFPGRFSGRQFSNSRSEMNVSTLELGDSALYLCASTPNPRETQYFGPGTRLLVL.

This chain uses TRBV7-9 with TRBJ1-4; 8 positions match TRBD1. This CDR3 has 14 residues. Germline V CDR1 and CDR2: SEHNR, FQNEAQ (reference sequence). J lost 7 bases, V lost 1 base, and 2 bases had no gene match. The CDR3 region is CASSLGTGGEKLFF. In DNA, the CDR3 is TGTGCCAGCAGCTTAGGCACAGGGGGTGAAAAACTGTTTTTT.

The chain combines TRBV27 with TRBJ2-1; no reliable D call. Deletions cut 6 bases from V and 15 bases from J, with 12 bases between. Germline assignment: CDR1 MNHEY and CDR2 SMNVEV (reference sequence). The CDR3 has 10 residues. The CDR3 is CASRPSQAFF. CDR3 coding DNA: TGTGCCAGCAGACCTTCTCAGGCGTTCTTC.

Here the CDR3 reads CASTRTANTEAFF. The CDR3 DNA follows: TGTGCCAGCACCAGGACAGCAAACACTGAAGCTTTCTTT. The V call is TRBV27, the J call TRBJ1-1, with a tentative D call TRBD1 (6 bases). This CDR3 region has 13 residues. Trimming pared 7 bases from V and 2 bases from J, leaving 11 bases between. In germline, CDR1 is MNHEY, CDR2 SMNVEV (reference sequence).

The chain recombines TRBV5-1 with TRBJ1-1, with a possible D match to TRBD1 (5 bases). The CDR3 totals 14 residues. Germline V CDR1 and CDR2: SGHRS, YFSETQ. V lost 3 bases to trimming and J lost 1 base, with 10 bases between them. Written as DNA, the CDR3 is TGCGCCAGCAGCTCACACACAGGGAACACTGAAGCTTTCTTT. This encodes CASSSHTGNTEAFF. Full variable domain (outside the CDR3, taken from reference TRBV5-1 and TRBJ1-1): KAGVTQTPRYLIKTRGQQVTLSCSPISGHRSVSWYQQTPGQGLQFLFEYFSETQRNKGNFPGRFSGRQFSNSRSEMNVSTLELGDSALYLCASSSHTGNTEAFFGQGTRLTVV.

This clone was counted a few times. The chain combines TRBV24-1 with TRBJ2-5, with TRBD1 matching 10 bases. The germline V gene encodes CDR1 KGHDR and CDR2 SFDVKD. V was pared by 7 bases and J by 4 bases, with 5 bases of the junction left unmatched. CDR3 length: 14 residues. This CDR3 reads CATSGQGGTETQYF. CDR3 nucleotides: TGTGCCACCAGCGGACAGGGGGGAACAGAGACCCAGTACTTC.